These 21 T cell receptor beta chains share one sample of origin, sequenced in a study of cytomegalovirus exposure and HLA in healthy donors. Using immunoSEQ multiplex PCR, the repertoire was profiled, and TCRdb retains in-frame clones only, with some absent. The profile covers 150,000 to 200,000 clones, with around 85% appearing a single time and 15% to 20% taken by the ten largest. Material for sequencing was PBMCs. The receptors stem from a man between 18 and 29 years old in good health and CMV-seropositive.

This sequence joins TRBV9 and TRBJ2-1; 9 nucleotides line up with TRBD2. The junction had 8 bases not matched to a gene; V was cut back by 4 bases and J by 6 bases. Looked up from germline, CDR1 is SGDLS and CDR2 is YYNGEE. This CDR3 comprises 15 residues. DNA of the CDR3: TGTGCCAGCAGCCCCAGGACTAGCGCTATCAATGAGCAGTTCTTC. Its protein product is CASSPRTSAINEQFF.

The V call is TRBV14, the J call TRBJ2-5; 8 bases agree with TRBD2. This CDR3 has 14 residues. The V segment lost 4 bases and the J segment 2 bases; nucleotides outside the gene matches: 3. The germline V gene encodes CDR1 SGHDN and CDR2 FVKESK. The CDR3 nucleotides are TGTGCCAGCAGCCGGGTAGCGGGGCAAGAGACCCAGTACTTC. It codes for CASSRVAGQETQYF.

V gene TRBV5-6 combines with J gene TRBJ2-3, with D maybe TRBD1 (8 bases). CDR1 SGHDT and CDR2 YYEEEE come from the germline V gene. The CDR3 spans 15 residues. V was trimmed by 5 bases and J by 4 bases, leaving 17 bases between them. CDR3 region: CASRPTGGAADTQYF. The CDR3 DNA reads TGTGCCAGCAGACCCACAGGGGGGGCCGCAGATACGCAGTATTTT.

This clone was seen once. The chain joins TRBV5-4 to TRBJ2-2, with 8 bases identical to TRBD1. Germline CDR1 and CDR2: SGHNT and YYREEE (reference sequence). Trimming took 7 bases from V and 0 from J; bases not matched to a gene: 5. The CDR3 covers 15 residues. In DNA form, the CDR3 reads TGTGCCAGCCGACAGGGGTCCCCGAACACCGGGGAGCTGTTTTTT. Residues: CASRQGSPNTGELFF.

The chain links TRBV7-7 to TRBJ2-7; 10 bases align to TRBD1. The germline CDR1 and CDR2 sequences are SSHAT and FNYEAQ (reference sequence). This CDR3 contains 14 residues. V lost 5 bases and J lost 4; bases outside the gene matches: 5. CDR3 DNA: TGTGCCAGCAGCCCCGGGACAGGGGATTACGAGCAGTACTTC. It translates to CASSPGTGDYEQYF.

V and J are TRBV5-1 and TRBJ2-1; 11 bases are a match to TRBD2. The germline gives CDR1 SGHRS, CDR2 YFSETQ. The CDR3 covers 16 residues. V lost 2 bases, J lost 7 bases, and 8 bases stayed unmatched. The chain's CDR3 is CASSFMTSGVGNEQFF. The DNA of the CDR3 is TGCGCCAGCAGCTTTATGACTAGCGGGGTTGGGAATGAGCAGTTCTTC.

V gene TRBV7-3 combines with J gene TRBJ2-5; D unclear. Germline assignment: CDR1 SGHTA and CDR2 FQGTGA. With 4 bases removed from V and 1 base from J, the gap between germline ends came to 7 bases. The CDR3 runs to 13 residues. CDR3 region: CASSWAAQETQYF. In DNA, the CDR3 is TGTGCCAGCAGCTGGGCAGCCCAAGAGACCCAGTACTTC.

The chain's CDR3 is CASSLVTGETEAFF. The CDR3 DNA sequence: TGTGCCAGCAGCTTAGTTACAGGGGAGACTGAAGCTTTCTTT. The gene calls are TRBV7-6 and TRBJ1-1; 7 bases agree with TRBD1. J gave up 5 bases and V 1 base, and 4 bases lay outside the gene matches. The CDR3 sequence is 14 residues long. Germline CDR1 reads SGHVS; CDR2 reads FNYEAQ.

This clone showed up just a few times. The J gene is TRBJ1-1, the V gene TRBV27, with D unclear. Germline V gene lookup returns CDR1 MNHEY and CDR2 SMNVEV (reference sequence). V was cut by 2 bases and J by 11 bases, with 15 bases left in between. CDR3 length: 13 residues. In DNA form, the CDR3 reads TGTGCCAGCAGTTTAGTAGTCGGGCGGGCGGCTTTCTTT. Amino acid sequence: CASSLVVGRAAFF.

The genes are TRBV10-3 and TRBJ2-7, with a possible D match to TRBD2 (5 bases). V was clipped by 7 bases and J by 1 base, with 14 bases between them. This CDR3 is 14 amino acids long. CDR1 is ENHRY, CDR2 SYGVKD, per germline. CDR3 sequence reads: CAIIGGSGSYEQYF. The CDR3 nucleotides read TGTGCCATCATAGGTGGCTCGGGGTCCTACGAGCAGTACTTC.

The table lists this clone with a few counts. The genes are TRBV30 and TRBJ2-5; D is undetermined. The ends were cut back, 0 bases at V and 5 bases at J, with 7 bases in the middle. This CDR3 comprises 12 residues. The germline V gene has CDR1 GTSNPN and CDR2 SVGIG (reference sequence). In DNA form, the CDR3 reads TGTGCCTGGAGTGTAGTCCAGGAGACCCAGTACTTC. This gives the protein CAWSVVQETQYF.

Comment on this clone: A read error may account for a junction end that differs from germline. The chain has TRBV28 and TRBJ1-5; TRBD1 might be the D (6 bases). The CDR3 runs to 16 residues. Germline-derived CDR1 and CDR2 are MDHEN and SYDVKM. CDR3 sequence reads: CASRYPGHPRNRPQHF. The CDR3, as DNA: TGTGCCAGCAGATACCCGGGACATCCCCGCAATCGGCCCCAGCATTTT.

The chain couples TRBV13 to TRBJ2-3; 7 nucleotides line up with TRBD1. Germline CDR1 PRHDT, CDR2 FYEKMQ (reference sequence). V shed 1 base, J shed 3 bases, and the junction held 4 bases outside the gene matches. This CDR3 is built from 15 residues. CDR3 coding DNA: TGTGCCAGCAGCTTAGACAGGGGTAGGACAGATACGCAGTATTTT. Amino acids: CASSLDRGRTDTQYF.

The chain uses TRBV7-9 and TRBJ2-2; weak D call: TRBD2 (6 bases). With 0 bases removed from V and 3 bases from J, the gap between germline ends came to 8 bases. The CDR3 is 15 residues long. The germline V gene encodes CDR1 SEHNR and CDR2 FQNEAQ (reference sequence). In DNA, the CDR3 is TGTGCCAGCAGCTTAGCCTCTAGCGACACCGGGGAGCTGTTTTTT. The encoded protein is CASSLASSDTGELFF.

The V call is TRBV7-2, the J call TRBJ2-1, with no clear D. Between the trimmed V and J ends, which lost 1 base and 2 bases, there was a span of 9 bases. The CDR3 totals 15 residues. Germline values: CDR1 SGHTA, CDR2 FQGNSA. The CDR3 region has the DNA TGTGCCAGCAGCTTAGACCCTCTAGCCTACAATGAGCAGTTCTTC. Encoded protein: CASSLDPLAYNEQFF.

The J gene is TRBJ2-7, the V gene TRBV9; maybe TRBD2 (6 bases). CDR1 and CDR2 (germline): SGDLS, YYNGEE. This CDR3 region has 14 residues. The V end was cut by 4 bases, the J end by 6 bases, with 17 bases between. The CDR3 DNA sequence: TGTGCCAGCAGCCTGTTAGGAGGGATGAGCGAGCAGTACTTC. This gives the protein CASSLLGGMSEQYF.

This chain connects TRBV6-5 to TRBJ1-1; weak D call: TRBD1 (6 bases). Trimming removed 5 bases from V and 1 base from J, with 14 bases in between. This CDR3 spans 15 amino acids. Germline assignment: CDR1 MNHEY and CDR2 SVGAGI. The CDR3 loop is CASSPITGSNTEAFF. DNA of the CDR3: TGTGCCAGCAGTCCCATCACAGGGTCGAACACTGAAGCTTTCTTT.

The chain couples TRBV27 to TRBJ1-5; a possible D gene is TRBD1 (6 bases). Germline loops: CDR1 MNHEY, CDR2 SMNVEV (reference sequence). CDR3 length: 16 residues. The V end was cut by 0 bases, the J end by 5 bases, with 14 bases between. The chain's CDR3 is CASSLSRGGTYQPQHF. The DNA of the CDR3 is TGTGCCAGCAGTTTATCTAGGGGGGGGACCTATCAGCCCCAGCATTTT.

The genes are TRBV7-2 and TRBJ2-7, with a possible D match to TRBD1 (6 bases). Germline CDR1 SGHTA, CDR2 FQGNSA. With 5 bases removed from V and 4 bases from J, the gap between germline ends came to 18 bases. CDR3 size: 15 residues. The CDR3 spells CASSPAQGPSYEQYF. The DNA of the CDR3 is TGTGCCAGCAGCCCGGCGCAGGGGCCCTCTTACGAGCAGTACTTC.

The chain combines TRBV11-2 with TRBJ1-5; no clear D gene. Germline-derived CDR1 and CDR2 are SGHAT and FQNNGV. The CDR3 totals 14 residues. Trimming left V 2 bases short and J 9 bases short, with 14 bases between. Here the CDR3 DNA reads TGTGCCAGCAGCTTACGTCTGGCAGACACGCCCCAGCATTTT. It specifies CASSLRLADTPQHF.

The CDR3 nucleotides read TGTGCCTGGAGTGTACAGAGGGGGGGAACGGGCTACACCTTC. Amino acid sequence: CAWSVQRGGTGYTF. The chain couples TRBV30 to TRBJ1-2; TRBD1 is a possible D gene (6 bases). The CDR3 has 14 residues. V lost 0 bases to trimming and J lost 8 bases, with 16 bases between them. CDR1 is GTSNPN and CDR2 is SVGIG in the germline V gene (reference sequence). The whole variable domain, remainder taken from reference TRBV30 and TRBJ1-2, is SQTIHQWPATLVQPVGSPLSLECTVEGTSNPNLYWYRQAAGRGLQLLFYSVGIGQISSEVPQNLSASRPQDRQFILSSKKLLLSDSGFYLCAWSVQRGGTGYTFGSGTRLTVV.